Listed below are T cell receptor beta chains from one sample, sequenced in a study of control samples from healthy donors and cancer patients. Sequencing was performed with immunoSEQ multiplex PCR; in TCRdb, only in-frame clones are kept and a portion is missing. The sample lists about 250,000 clones, roughly 82% occurring once. Sequenced sample: PBMCs. These receptors came from a woman in her sixties or seventies with lung cancer. Each CDR3 is given with its conserved first and last residue. The D gene is left open where the match is weak. Clone size is given for some rows only: seen once, a few or many times, or a class if the clone is expanded.

NA,TRBJ2-1,NA,TRBV5-1,CASSGQGLTDEQFF,TGCGCCAGCAGCGGTCAGGGGCTGACGGATGAGCAGTTCTTC
NA,TRBJ2-2,NA,TRBV30,CAWRAGASNTGELFF,TGTGCCTGGAGGGCCGGGGCCTCGAACACCGGGGAGCTGTTTTTT
NA,TRBJ1-2,NA,TRBV25-1,CASSETGYGYTF,TGTGCCAGCAGTGAGACGGGCTATGGCTACACCTTC
NA,TRBJ2-1,NA,TRBV12-3/TRBV12-4,CASKVREVDEQFF,TGTGCCAGCAAAGTCAGGGAGGTGGATGAGCAGTTCTTC
few,TRBJ2-7,TRBD2,TRBV2,CASSGLAGGPNEQYF,TGTGCCAGCAGTGGCCTAGCGGGGGGGCCAAACGAGCAGTACTTC
NA,TRBJ1-4,NA,TRBV28,CASSFWDSFGEKLFF,TGTGCCAGCAGTTTCTGGGACTCCTTTGGTGAAAAACTGTTTTTT
NA,TRBJ2-5,NA,TRBV3-1/TRBV3-2,CASSQGLPRLQETQYF,TGTGCCAGCAGCCAAGGGTTGCCCCGATTGCAAGAGACCCAGTACTTC
NA,TRBJ2-2,TRBD1,TRBV10-1,CASRGQGDTGELFF,TGCGCCAGCAGGGGACAGGGGGACACCGGGGAGCTGTTTTTT
NA,TRBJ1-6,NA,TRBV27,CASSLHYNSPLHF,TGTGCCAGCAGTTTACATTATAATTCACCCCTCCACTTT
once,TRBJ2-1,NA,TRBV11-3,CASSFGSSEQFF,TGTGCCAGCAGCTTCGGGTCGTCTGAGCAGTTCTTC
NA,TRBJ1-6,NA,TRBV6-5,CASSPGVRTSPLHF,TGTGCCAGCAGCCCAGGGGTTCGGACGTCACCCCTCCACTTT
NA,TRBJ1-2,NA,TRBV12-3/TRBV12-4,CASSSYYGYTF,TGTGCCAGCAGTTCATACTATGGCTACACCTTC
NA,TRBJ1-2,NA,TRBV4-2,CASSQLTGPGYTF,TGTGCCAGCAGCCAACTAACAGGACCTGGCTACACCTTC
few,TRBJ2-7,NA,TRBV28,CASSQMGSSYEQYF,TGTGCCAGCAGTCAGATGGGGAGCTCCTACGAGCAGTACTTC
NA,TRBJ1-3,NA,TRBV9,CASSGQVSGNTIYF,TGTGCCAGCAGCGGACAGGTCTCTGGAAACACCATATATTTT
NA,TRBJ1-4,NA,TRBV4-1,CASSQYIRGSANEKLFF,TGCGCCAGCAGCCAATACATCCGGGGGTCGGCTAATGAAAAACTGTTTTTT
NA,TRBJ2-1,NA,TRBV7-8,CASSSLGGGTYNEQFF,TGTGCCAGCAGCTCCCTCGGGGGTGGTACTTACAATGAGCAGTTCTTC
NA,TRBJ2-1,TRBD2,TRBV5-4,CASSLAYGGTYNEQFF,TGTGCCAGCAGCTTGGCCTACGGGGGGACGTACAATGAGCAGTTCTTC
NA,TRBJ2-3,NA,TRBV9,CASTPLADTQYF,TGTGCCAGCACCCCCTTGGCAGATACGCAGTATTTT
NA,TRBJ1-1,TRBD1,TRBV27,CASSSDRGPAFF,TGTGCCAGCAGTTCGGACAGGGGGCCAGCTTTCTTT
many,TRBJ1-5,NA,TRBV12-5,CASGLFQPQHF,TGTGCTAGTGGTTTGTTCCAGCCCCAGCATTTT
few,TRBJ1-2,NA,TRBV27,CASSLDGLYGYTF,TGTGCCAGCAGTTTAGACGGCCTCTATGGCTACACCTTC
NA,TRBJ1-2,TRBD1,TRBV28,CASSIGTGKLYGYTF,TGTGCCAGCAGTATCGGGACAGGAAAGCTATATGGCTACACCTTC
once,TRBJ2-2,NA,TRBV5-1,CASSSPTGMNTGELFF,TGCGCCAGCAGCTCCCCCACAGGGATGAACACCGGGGAGCTGTTTTTT
once,TRBJ2-3,TRBD2,TRBV23-1,CASSRGRGTQYF,TGCGCCAGCAGTCGGGGGAGGGGTACGCAGTATTTT
NA,TRBJ2-5,NA,TRBV5-1,CASSSIAAEVTQYF,TGCGCCAGCAGTTCGATCGCAGCGGAGGTGACCCAGTACTTC
NA,TRBJ2-4,NA,TRBV11-3,CASSFSPGPKNIQYF,TGTGCCAGCAGCTTTAGCCCGGGACCTAAAAACATTCAGTACTTC
NA,TRBJ2-7,TRBD2,TRBV28,CASRRDSGGSPQYF,TGTGCCAGCCGCCGAGATAGCGGGGGGTCCCCGCAGTACTTC
NA,TRBJ2-1,NA,TRBV5-1,CASSLVGEQFF,TGCGCCAGCAGCTTAGTCGGTGAGCAGTTCTTC
NA,TRBJ1-1,NA,TRBV19,CASSPQGRDTEAFF,TGTGCCAGTAGTCCCCAGGGAAGGGACACTGAAGCTTTCTTT
once,TRBJ2-1,TRBD2,TRBV3-1/TRBV3-2,CASSPGLGNEQFF,TGTGCCAGCAGCCCGGGACTAGGGAATGAGCAGTTCTTC
NA,TRBJ1-4,TRBD1,TRBV19,CASTPDRTYGREKLFF,TGTGCCAGTACCCCGGACAGGACCTACGGACGGGAAAAACTGTTTTTT
NA,TRBJ1-2,NA,TRBV11-2,CASSLDEGRLAYGYTF,TGTGCCAGCAGCTTAGATGAGGGCCGGCTCGCCTATGGCTACACCTTC
NA,TRBJ1-6,NA,TRBV18,CASSPGRGNSPLHF,TGTGCCAGCTCACCAGGCAGGGGTAATTCACCCCTCCACTTT
NA,TRBJ2-2,NA,TRBV6-5,CAGRDTHTGELFF,TGTGCCGGCCGGGACACCCACACCGGGGAGCTGTTTTTT
NA,TRBJ1-4,NA,TRBV4-1,CASSQPALGEKLFF,TGCGCCAGCAGCCAACCTGCACTAGGAGAAAAACTGTTTTTT
NA,TRBJ1-1,NA,TRBV5-1,CASSPASGAANTEAFF,TGCGCCAGCAGCCCTGCCTCGGGGGCCGCGAACACTGAAGCTTTCTTT
NA,TRBJ2-7,NA,TRBV27,CASSLTQGTTSEQYF,TGTGCCAGCAGTTTAACACAGGGAACCACCTCCGAGCAGTACTTC
NA,TRBJ1-1,NA,TRBV4-1,CASSPSRRNTEAFF,TGCGCCAGCAGCCCTTCTCGACGGAACACTGAAGCTTTCTTT
NA,TRBJ2-7,TRBD1,TRBV30,CAWNPGTGSYEQYF,TGTGCCTGGAATCCCGGGACAGGGAGCTACGAGCAGTACTTC
NA,TRBJ2-1,TRBD1,TRBV5-1,CASSLSGTGYNEQFF,TGCGCCAGCAGCTTGTCCGGGACAGGCTACAATGAGCAGTTCTTC
NA,TRBJ2-2,NA,TRBV11-1,CASSLGGAGELFF,TGTGCCAGCAGCTTAGGAGGGGCCGGGGAGCTGTTTTTT
NA,TRBJ2-7,TRBD2,TRBV5-1,CASSSGTSGYSYEQYF,TGCGCCAGCAGCTCCGGGACTAGCGGATACTCCTACGAGCAGTACTTC
NA,TRBJ2-2,NA,TRBV3-1/TRBV3-2,CASAKTGELFF,TGTGCCAGCGCCAAAACCGGGGAGCTGTTTTTT
NA,TRBJ1-2,TRBD1,TRBV30,CAWSPGQGSGYTF,TGTGCCTGGAGCCCGGGACAGGGGTCTGGCTACACCTTC
NA,TRBJ2-7,NA,TRBV18,CASSPLPGETNEQYF,TGTGCCAGCTCACCTCTCCCAGGGGAAACCAACGAGCAGTACTTC
NA,TRBJ2-3,NA,TRBV7-2,CASRDSFSSTDTQYF,TGTGCCAGCAGGGATAGTTTTTCTAGCACAGATACGCAGTATTTT
NA,TRBJ2-3,TRBD2,TRBV25-1,CASSDLPSGSPDTQYF,TGTGCCAGCAGTGATCTTCCTAGCGGGAGCCCAGATACGCAGTATTTT
NA,TRBJ1-6,NA,TRBV6-6,CASSYEGSNSPLHF,TGTGCCAGCAGTTACGAGGGATCTAATTCACCCCTCCACTTT
NA,TRBJ1-2,TRBD1,TRBV10-3,CAIRETGSGYTF,TGTGCCATCAGGGAGACAGGGTCGGGCTACACCTTC
NA,TRBJ2-7,NA,TRBV10-3,CAITSLQGGEQYF,TGTGCCATAACCTCTCTCCAGGGCGGGGAGCAGTACTTC
NA,TRBJ2-5,NA,TRBV7-9,CASSLEGRWETQYF,TGTGCCAGCAGCTTGGAGGGCAGGTGGGAGACCCAGTACTTC
NA,TRBJ1-6,TRBD1,TRBV24-1,CAIGQGESSYNSPLHF,TGTGCCATAGGCCAGGGGGAGAGCTCCTATAATTCACCCCTCCACTTT